This T cell receptor (beta chain) was identified during a study of cytomegalovirus exposure and HLA in healthy donors. CDR1 and CDR2 (germline): SGHRS, YFSETQ. V was trimmed by 4 bases and J by 5 bases, leaving 22 bases between them. The CDR3 is 17 amino acids. Details on this clone: No antigen is known for it.

The study ran its PCR with 60 Vbeta and 13 Jbeta primers. The protocol was immunoSEQ multiplex PCR, while the TCRdb copy is restricted to in-frame clones and leaves out a portion. The data show roughly 190,000 clones, around 83% seen once. The study's findings and limits: CMV serostatus was the sole immune exposure data available. A few CMV-associated chains were confirmed in vitro to be specific for CMV antigens.

The clonotype was recovered from a young woman in good health and CMV-seronegative. The chain couples TRBV5-1 to TRBJ1-5, with a weak D call TRBD1 (5 bases). The sequenced sample was PBMCs. The CDR3 is CASSPAPMGGTDQPQHF. In nucleotides, the CDR3 is TGCGCCAGCAGCCCTGCCCCCATGGGAGGGACGGATCAGCCCCAGCATTTT.